This TCR beta chain came from a study of CD8+CD57+ T cells in acquired aplastic anemia. Genomic DNA, the template, was used for profiling of the TCR beta VDJ and CDR3. In TCRdb, the reads were re-called with MiXCR into one record per CDR3 protein. The table records about 220,000 distinct CDR3 sequences, 40% to 50% of them present only once. V dropped 0 bases and J dropped 0 bases, with 21 bases sitting between them. There are 19 residues in the CDR3. CDR1 is DFQATT and CDR2 is SNEGSKA in the germline V gene (reference sequence). Before being chosen for sequencing, patients had shown CD8+CD57+ cell expansion by flow cytometry. This clonotype was observed a handful of times.

The sample comprised sorted CD4+, CD8+, or CD8+CD57+ T cells (not recorded which) from PBMCs. This rearrangement joins TRBV20-1 to TRBJ1-5, with a weak D call TRBD1 (6 bases). The receptor's source is a human donor with aplastic anemia. CDR3 coding DNA: TGCAGTGCTAGAGACCCTAGGGACAACCGAGGGGATAGCAATCAGCCCCAGCATTTT. Its translation is CSARDPRDNRGDSNQPQHF.